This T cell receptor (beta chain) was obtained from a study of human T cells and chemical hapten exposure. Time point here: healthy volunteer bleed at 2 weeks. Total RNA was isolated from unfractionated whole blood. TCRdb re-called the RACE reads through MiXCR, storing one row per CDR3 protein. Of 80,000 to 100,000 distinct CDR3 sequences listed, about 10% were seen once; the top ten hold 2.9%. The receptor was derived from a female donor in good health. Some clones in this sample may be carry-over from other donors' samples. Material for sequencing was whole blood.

CDR3 protein: CASSLVGQGLYEQYF. The CDR3 region has the DNA TGTGCCAGCAGTTTGGTGGGACAGGGCCTCTACGAGCAGTACTTC. The chain joins TRBV28 to TRBJ2-7, with 9 nucleotides matching TRBD1. Germline CDR1 and CDR2: MDHEN and SYDVKM. Trimming at V came to 3 bases and at J to 3 bases, leaving 6 bases not matched to a gene. This CDR3 is built from 15 residues.